These T cell receptor beta chains were read from a single sample in a study of blood T cell repertoires in COVID-19. Libraries were prepared by immunoSEQ multiplex PCR; TCRdb keeps only in-frame clonotypes and omits some of them. The table shows 85,000 to 95,000 clones, with 75% to 90% occurring only once. The sample was peripheral blood. The receptor set was obtained from a man aged 60 to 69 with COVID-19, enrolled during active disease. The CDR3 runs from the conserved cysteine through the conserved F or W. Each record gives: clone size, V gene, J gene, D gene, CDR3 DNA, CDR3 protein. The D gene is left open where the match is weak. Size is omitted from some rows. Given values are once, few, many or a class for expanded clones.

>-|TRBV13|TRBJ2-3|-
TGTGCCAGCAGCACCGCCTCCAGGGCGAGCACAGATACGCAGTATTTT
CASSTASRASTDTQYF
>-|TRBV5-6|TRBJ1-3|TRBD1
TGTGCCAGCAGCCAGGGACAGGCCCCTGGAAACACCATATATTTT
CASSQGQAPGNTIYF
>-|TRBV28|TRBJ1-5|-
TGTGCCACCCTTTTGGGGGGACTCAATCAGCCCCAGCATTTT
CATLLGGLNQPQHF
>once|TRBV29-1|TRBJ2-2|TRBD1
TGCAGCGTTGAAACAGGGGGCGGGGAGCTGTTTTTT
CSVETGGGELFF
>-|TRBV30|TRBJ1-2|-
TGTGCCTGGAGACCCTCAGGGTTTGATGGCTACACCTTC
CAWRPSGFDGYTF
>-|TRBV18|TRBJ1-1|TRBD1
TGTGCCAGCTCACTCACCGGGACAGGGGGTACTGAAGCTTTCTTT
CASSLTGTGGTEAFF
>-|TRBV5-6|TRBJ2-7|-
TGTGCCAGCAGCTTTCAGGGGCCCTACGAGCAGTACTTC
CASSFQGPYEQYF
>-|TRBV6-5|TRBJ1-4|-
TGTGCCAGCAGTTACTCCGGGGGTTTGCAGGAAAAACTGTTTTTT
CASSYSGGLQEKLFF
>-|TRBV12-5|TRBJ1-3|-
TGTGCTAGTGGTCCCCGTGGAGCATTAAACACCATATATTTT
CASGPRGALNTIYF
>-|TRBV6-1|TRBJ2-1|TRBD2
TGTGCCAGCAGTGAACTAGCGGCGACCTACAATGAGCAGTTCTTC
CASSELAATYNEQFF
>-|TRBV24-1|TRBJ2-7|-
TGTGCCACCAGTGATTCGACAGGAGCCTACGAGCAGTACTTC
CATSDSTGAYEQYF
>-|TRBV5-5|TRBJ1-2|-
TGTGCCAGCACCCCAAGGGAGGGGCAGAGTGGCTACACCTTC
CASTPREGQSGYTF
>-|TRBV6-6|TRBJ1-3|-
TGTGCCAGCAAAAGACAGGTTTCTGGAAACACCATATATTTT
CASKRQVSGNTIYF
>-|TRBV5-5|TRBJ2-5|-
TGTGCCAGCAGCCCGTTCCAGCGTGAGACCCAGTACTTC
CASSPFQRETQYF
>-|TRBV11-3|TRBJ2-7|TRBD1
TGTGCCAGCAGGCCGACAGGGGGCTTCGAGCAGTACTTC
CASRPTGGFEQYF
>once|TRBV7-2|TRBJ1-6|TRBD1
TGTGCCAGCAGCTTGTACCCTCAGGGGGCGGTGAATTCACCCCTCCACTTT
CASSLYPQGAVNSPLHF
>-|TRBV7-2|TRBJ2-2|TRBD2
TGTGCCAGCAGCTTAGCCCGAGGACTAGAGGCCGGGGAGCTGTTTTTT
CASSLARGLEAGELFF
>-|TRBV19|TRBJ2-3|-
TGTGCCAGTAGTATACAGTCCACAGATACGCAGTATTTT
CASSIQSTDTQYF
>once|TRBV11-2|TRBJ2-7|-
TGTGCCAGCACCCGGAGTAGCGGTATCTCCTACGAGCAGTACTTC
CASTRSSGISYEQYF